The T cell receptor beta chain under discussion was sequenced for a study of T cells in tuberculosis. Study at large: This South African cohort compared adolescents with or without latent tuberculosis against adults with active tuberculosis. General study findings and limits: GMM-specific TCRs were nearer to active tuberculosis alpha repertoires, suggesting expansion. Active tuberculosis patients had shorter CDR3-alpha; the beta difference was nonsignificant.

The CDR3 has 14 residues. Trimming shortened V by 0 bases and J by 8 bases, and 11 bases separated the two germline ends. Germline values: CDR1 SGDLS, CDR2 YYNGEE. Time point of the sample: new active TB diagnosis, blood taken before or within 7 days of starting treatment. Tuberculosis was confirmed by positive sputum smear and/or M. tuberculosis culture. Sequencing used immunoSEQ multiplex PCR; TCRdb keeps in-frame clones, though not all of them. The data show about 33,000 clones, around nine tenths seen once. About this clone itself: Its antigen is unidentified.

This TCR was recovered from an adult with tuberculosis. Sequenced material: PBMCs, taken at tuberculosis diagnosis. The V and J genes are TRBV9 and TRBJ1-4, with D possibly TRBD1 on 5 matching bases. In DNA form, the CDR3 reads TGTGCCAGCAGCGTAGAGGGGACTTCAGAAAAACTGTTTTTT. It codes for CASSVEGTSEKLFF. Drawing the rest from reference TRBV9 and TRBJ1-4, the complete variable domain is DSGVTQTPKHLITATGQRVTLRCSPRSGDLSVYWYQQSLDQGLQFLIQYYNGEERAKGNILERFSAQQFPDLHSELNLSSLELGDSALYFCASSVEGTSEKLFFGSGTQLSVL.